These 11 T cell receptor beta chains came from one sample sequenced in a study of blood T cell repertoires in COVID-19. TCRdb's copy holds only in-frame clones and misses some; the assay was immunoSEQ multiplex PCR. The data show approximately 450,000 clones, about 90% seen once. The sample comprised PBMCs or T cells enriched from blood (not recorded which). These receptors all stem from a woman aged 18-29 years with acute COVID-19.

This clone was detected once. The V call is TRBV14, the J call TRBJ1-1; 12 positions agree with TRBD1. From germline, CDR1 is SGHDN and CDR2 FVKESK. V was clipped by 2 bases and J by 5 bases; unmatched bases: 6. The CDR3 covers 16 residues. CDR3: CASSQLGDRGRTEAFF. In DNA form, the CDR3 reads TGTGCCAGCAGCCAATTAGGGGACAGGGGGCGAACTGAAGCTTTCTTT.

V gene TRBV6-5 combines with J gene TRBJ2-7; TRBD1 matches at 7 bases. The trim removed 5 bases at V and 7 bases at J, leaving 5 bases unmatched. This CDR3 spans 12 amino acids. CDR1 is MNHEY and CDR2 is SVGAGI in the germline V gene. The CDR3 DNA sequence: TGTGCCAGCAGTCCGTCGACAGGGGAGCAGTACTTC. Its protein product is CASSPSTGEQYF.

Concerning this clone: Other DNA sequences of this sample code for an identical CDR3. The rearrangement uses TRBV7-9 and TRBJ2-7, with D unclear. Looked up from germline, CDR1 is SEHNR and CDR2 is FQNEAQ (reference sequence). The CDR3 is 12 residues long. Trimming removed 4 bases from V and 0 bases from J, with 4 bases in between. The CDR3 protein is CASSSSSYEQYF. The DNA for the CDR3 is TGTGCCAGCAGCTCTAGCTCCTACGAGCAGTACTTC.

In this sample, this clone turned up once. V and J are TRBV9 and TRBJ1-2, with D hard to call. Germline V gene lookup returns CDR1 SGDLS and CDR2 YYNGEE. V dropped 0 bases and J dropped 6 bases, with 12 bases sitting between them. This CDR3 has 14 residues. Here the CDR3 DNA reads TGTGCCAGCAGCGTAGATGGCACCAAGAATGGCTACACCTTC. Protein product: CASSVDGTKNGYTF.

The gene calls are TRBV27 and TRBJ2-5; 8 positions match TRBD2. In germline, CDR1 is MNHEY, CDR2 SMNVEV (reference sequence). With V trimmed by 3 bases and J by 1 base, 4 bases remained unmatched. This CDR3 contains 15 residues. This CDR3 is CASSLGGGTQETQYF. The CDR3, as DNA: TGTGCCAGCAGTTTGGGCGGGGGGACCCAAGAGACCCAGTACTTC.

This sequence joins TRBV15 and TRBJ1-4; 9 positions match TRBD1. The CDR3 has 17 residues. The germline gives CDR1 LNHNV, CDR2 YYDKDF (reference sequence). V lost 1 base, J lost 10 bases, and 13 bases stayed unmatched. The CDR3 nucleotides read TGTGCCACCAGCAGAGGGGGAACGGGACAGGGTGCTCGAAAACTGTTTTTT. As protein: CATSRGGTGQGARKLFF. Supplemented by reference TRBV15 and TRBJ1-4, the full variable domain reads DAMVIQNPRYQVTQFGKPVTLSCSQTLNHNVMYWYQQKSSQAPKLLFHYYDKDFNNEADTPDNFQSRRPNTSFCFLDIRSPGLGDTAMYLCATSRGGTGQGARKLFFGSGTQLSVL.

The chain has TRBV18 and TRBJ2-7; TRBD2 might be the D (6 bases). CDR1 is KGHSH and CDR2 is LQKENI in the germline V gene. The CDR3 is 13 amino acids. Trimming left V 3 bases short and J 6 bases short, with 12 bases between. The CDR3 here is CASSPATSGEQYF. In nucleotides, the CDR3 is TGTGCCAGCTCACCTGCGACTAGTGGCGAGCAGTACTTC.

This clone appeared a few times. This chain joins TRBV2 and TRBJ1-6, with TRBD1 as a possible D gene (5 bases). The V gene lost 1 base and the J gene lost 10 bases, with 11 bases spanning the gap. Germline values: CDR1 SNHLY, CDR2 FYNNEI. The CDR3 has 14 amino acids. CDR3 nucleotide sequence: TGTGCCAGCAGTGAAGTCGGGGGGAAATCACCCCTCCACTTT. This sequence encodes CASSEVGGKSPLHF.

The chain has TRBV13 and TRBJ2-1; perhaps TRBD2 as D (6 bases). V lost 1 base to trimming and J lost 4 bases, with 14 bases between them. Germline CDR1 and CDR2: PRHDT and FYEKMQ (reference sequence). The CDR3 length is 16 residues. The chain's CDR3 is CASSLELTGVYNEQFF. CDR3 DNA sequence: TGTGCCAGCAGCTTAGAATTGACGGGGGTATACAATGAGCAGTTCTTC.

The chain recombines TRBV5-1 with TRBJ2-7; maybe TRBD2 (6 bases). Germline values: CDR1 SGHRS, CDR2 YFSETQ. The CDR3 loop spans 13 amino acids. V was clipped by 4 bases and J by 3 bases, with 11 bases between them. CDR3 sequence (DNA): TGCGCCAGCAGCCCCGGCGGGAACTACGAGCAGTACTTC. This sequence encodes CASSPGGNYEQYF.

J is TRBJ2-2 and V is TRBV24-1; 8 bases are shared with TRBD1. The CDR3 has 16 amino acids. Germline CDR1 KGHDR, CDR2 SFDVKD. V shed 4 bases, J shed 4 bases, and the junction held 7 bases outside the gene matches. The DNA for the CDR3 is TGTGCCACCAGTGACGTCAGGGGGCGCGGCACCGGGGAGCTGTTTTTT. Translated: CATSDVRGRGTGELFF.